The entry that follows covers one TCR beta chain sequence. This entry comes from a study of beta chain features in type 1 diabetes. Across the study: Age and gender were similar between patients and healthy donors, as were cell yields.

Every bit of the isolated RNA underwent reverse transcription, so sequencing read expressed TCRB transcripts. Repertoires were generated with immunoSEQ multiplex PCR, while TCRdb's copy carries only in-frame clones and drops some. The sample lists more than 150,000 clones, around an eighth occurring once. The CDR3 contains 12 residues. The trim removed 3 bases at V and 13 bases at J, leaving 8 bases unmatched. Germline CDR1 and CDR2: GTSNPN and SVGIG (reference sequence). The sequencing input was central memory CD4+ T cells from blood. This chain joins TRBV30 and TRBJ2-1, with 8 positions matching TRBD2. This sequence was found in a woman aged 18 to 35 in good health. The CDR3 DNA follows: TGTGCCTGGAGCCCGAGCGGGAGCAAACAGTTCTTC. Its protein product is CAWSPSGSKQFF.